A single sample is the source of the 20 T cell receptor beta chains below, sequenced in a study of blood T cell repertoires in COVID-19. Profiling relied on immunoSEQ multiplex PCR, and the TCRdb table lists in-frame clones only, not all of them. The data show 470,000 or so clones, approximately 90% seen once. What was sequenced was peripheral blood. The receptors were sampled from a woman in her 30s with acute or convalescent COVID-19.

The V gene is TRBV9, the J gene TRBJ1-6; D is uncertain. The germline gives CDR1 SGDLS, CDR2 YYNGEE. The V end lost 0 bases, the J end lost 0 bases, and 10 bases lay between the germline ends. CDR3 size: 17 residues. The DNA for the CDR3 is TGTGCCAGCAGCGTAGAGGGAGGGAGCTCCTATAATTCACCCCTCCACTTT. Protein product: CASSVEGGSSYNSPLHF.

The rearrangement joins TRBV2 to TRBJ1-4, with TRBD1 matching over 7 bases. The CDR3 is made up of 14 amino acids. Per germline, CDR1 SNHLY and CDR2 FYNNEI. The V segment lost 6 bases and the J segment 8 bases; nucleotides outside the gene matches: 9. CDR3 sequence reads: CASSGGQFREKLFF. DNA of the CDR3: TGTGCCAGCAGCGGGGGACAGTTCCGCGAAAAACTGTTTTTT.

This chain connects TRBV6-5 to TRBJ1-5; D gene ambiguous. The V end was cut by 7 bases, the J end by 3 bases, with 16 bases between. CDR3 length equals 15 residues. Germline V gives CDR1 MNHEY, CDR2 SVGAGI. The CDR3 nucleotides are TGTGCCAGCACTCCGGATGGAGGTCCCAATCAGCCCCAGCATTTT. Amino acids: CASTPDGGPNQPQHF.

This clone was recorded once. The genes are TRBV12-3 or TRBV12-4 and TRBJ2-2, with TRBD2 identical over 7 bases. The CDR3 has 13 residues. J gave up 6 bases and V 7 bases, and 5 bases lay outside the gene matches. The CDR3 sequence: CASIRGVAGELFF. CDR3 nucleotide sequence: TGTGCCAGCATTCGGGGGGTGGCCGGGGAGCTGTTTTTT.

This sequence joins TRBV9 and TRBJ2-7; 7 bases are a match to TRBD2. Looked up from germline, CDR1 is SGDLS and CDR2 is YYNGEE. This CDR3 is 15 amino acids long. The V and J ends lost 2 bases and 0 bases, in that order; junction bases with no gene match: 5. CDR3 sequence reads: CASSVRAGNSYEQYF. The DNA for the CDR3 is TGTGCCAGCAGCGTTAGAGCGGGGAACTCCTACGAGCAGTACTTC.

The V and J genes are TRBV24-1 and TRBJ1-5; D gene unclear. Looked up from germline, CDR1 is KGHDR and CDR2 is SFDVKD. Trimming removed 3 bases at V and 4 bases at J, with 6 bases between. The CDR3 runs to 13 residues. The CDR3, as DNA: TGTGCCACCAGTGATAGGGAGAATCAGCCCCAGCATTTT. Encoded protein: CATSDRENQPQHF.

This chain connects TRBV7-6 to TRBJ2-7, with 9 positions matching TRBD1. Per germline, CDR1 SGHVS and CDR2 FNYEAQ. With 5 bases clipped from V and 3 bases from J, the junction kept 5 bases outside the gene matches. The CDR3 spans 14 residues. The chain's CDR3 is CASSLGTGNYEQYF. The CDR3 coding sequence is TGTGCCAGCAGCCTCGGGACAGGGAACTACGAGCAGTACTTC.

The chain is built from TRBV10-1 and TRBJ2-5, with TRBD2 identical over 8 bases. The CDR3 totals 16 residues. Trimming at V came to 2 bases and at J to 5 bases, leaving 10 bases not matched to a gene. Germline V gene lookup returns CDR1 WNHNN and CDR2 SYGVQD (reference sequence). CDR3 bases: TGCGCCAGCAGTGAGCAGGTCACTAGCGGCCCGGAGACCCAGTACTTC. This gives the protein CASSEQVTSGPETQYF.

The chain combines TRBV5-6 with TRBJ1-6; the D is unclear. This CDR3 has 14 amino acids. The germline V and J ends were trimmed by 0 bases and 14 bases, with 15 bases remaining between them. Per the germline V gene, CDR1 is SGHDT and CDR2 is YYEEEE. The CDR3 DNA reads TGTGCCAGCAGCTTGGCCGTGGAGGGTGACACCCTCCACTTT. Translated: CASSLAVEGDTLHF.

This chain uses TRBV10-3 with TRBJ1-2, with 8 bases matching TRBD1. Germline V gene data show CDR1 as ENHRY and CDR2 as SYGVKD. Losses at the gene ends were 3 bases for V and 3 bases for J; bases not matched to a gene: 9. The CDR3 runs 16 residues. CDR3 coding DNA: TGTGCCATCAGTGACAGGGACGGGACAGGTTACTATGGCTACACCTTC. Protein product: CAISDRDGTGYYGYTF.

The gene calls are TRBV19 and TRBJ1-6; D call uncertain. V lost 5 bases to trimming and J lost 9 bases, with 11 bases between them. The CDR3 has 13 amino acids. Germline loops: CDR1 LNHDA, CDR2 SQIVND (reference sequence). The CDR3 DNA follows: TGTGCCAGTAGTCAAGAACCTAGTTCACCCCTCCACTTT. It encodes CASSQEPSSPLHF.

CDR3 in DNA: TGTGCCAGCAGTAAGGACAGGGGAGGCCGGTACGAGCAGTACTTC. It encodes CASSKDRGGRYEQYF. This chain uses TRBV6-5 with TRBJ2-7; 9 bases are a match to TRBD1. Per germline, CDR1 MNHEY and CDR2 SVGAGI. The V gene end was trimmed by 5 bases and the J gene end by 4 bases; junction bases not matched to a gene: 9. The CDR3 consists of 15 residues.

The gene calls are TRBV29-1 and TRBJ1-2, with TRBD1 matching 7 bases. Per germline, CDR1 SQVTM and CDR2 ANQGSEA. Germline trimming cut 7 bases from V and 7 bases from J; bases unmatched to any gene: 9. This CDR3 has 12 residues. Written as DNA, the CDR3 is TGCAGCGCGGGAGGGGGCGGCGGTGGCTACACCTTC. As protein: CSAGGGGGGYTF.

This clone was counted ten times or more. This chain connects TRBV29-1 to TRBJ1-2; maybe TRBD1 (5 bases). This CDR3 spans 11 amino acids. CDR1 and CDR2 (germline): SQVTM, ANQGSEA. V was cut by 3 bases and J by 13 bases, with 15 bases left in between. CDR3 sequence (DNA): TGCAGCGTTGAGAGGTCAGGGTTCTGCACCTTC. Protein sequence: CSVERSGFCTF. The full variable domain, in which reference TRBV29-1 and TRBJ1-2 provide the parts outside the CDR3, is SAVISQKPSRDICQRGTSLTIQCQVDSQVTMMFWYRQQPGQSLTLIATANQGSEATYESGFVIDKFPISRPNLTFSTLTVSNMSPEDSSIYLCSVERSGFCTFGSGTRLTVV.

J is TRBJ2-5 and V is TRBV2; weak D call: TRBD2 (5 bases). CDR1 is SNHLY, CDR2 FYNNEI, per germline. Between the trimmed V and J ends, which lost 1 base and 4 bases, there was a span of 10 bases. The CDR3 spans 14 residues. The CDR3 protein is CASSEVSSRETQYF. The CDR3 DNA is TGTGCCAGCAGTGAAGTCTCTAGCAGAGAGACCCAGTACTTC.

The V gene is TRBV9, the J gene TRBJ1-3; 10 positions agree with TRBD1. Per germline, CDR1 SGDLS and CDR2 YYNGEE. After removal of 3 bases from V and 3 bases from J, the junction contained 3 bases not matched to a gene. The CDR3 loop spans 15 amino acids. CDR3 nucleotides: TGTGCCAGCAGCGGACAGGGGGCGCGTGGAAACACCATATATTTT. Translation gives CASSGQGARGNTIYF.

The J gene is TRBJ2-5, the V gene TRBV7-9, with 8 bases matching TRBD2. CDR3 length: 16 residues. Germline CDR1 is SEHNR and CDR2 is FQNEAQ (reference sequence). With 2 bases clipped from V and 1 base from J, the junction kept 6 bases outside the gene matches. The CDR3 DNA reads TGTGCCAGCAGCTTAATCGGCGGGGGGCGCCAAGAGACCCAGTACTTC. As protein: CASSLIGGGRQETQYF. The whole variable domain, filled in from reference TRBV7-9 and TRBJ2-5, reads DTGVSQNPRHKITKRGQNVTFRCDPISEHNRLYWYRQTLGQGPEFLTYFQNEAQLEKSRLLSDRFSAERPKGSFSTLEIQRTEQGDSAMYLCASSLIGGGRQETQYFGPGTRLLVL.

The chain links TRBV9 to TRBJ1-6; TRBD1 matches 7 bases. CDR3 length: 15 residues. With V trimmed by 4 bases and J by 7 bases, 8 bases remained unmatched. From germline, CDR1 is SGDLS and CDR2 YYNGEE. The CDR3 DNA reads TGTGCCAGCAGCCCTCGACAGGGTCGAAATTCACCCCTCCACTTT. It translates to CASSPRQGRNSPLHF. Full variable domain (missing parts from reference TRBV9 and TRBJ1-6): DSGVTQTPKHLITATGQRVTLRCSPRSGDLSVYWYQQSLDQGLQFLIQYYNGEERAKGNILERFSAQQFPDLHSELNLSSLELGDSALYFCASSPRQGRNSPLHFGNGTRLTVT.

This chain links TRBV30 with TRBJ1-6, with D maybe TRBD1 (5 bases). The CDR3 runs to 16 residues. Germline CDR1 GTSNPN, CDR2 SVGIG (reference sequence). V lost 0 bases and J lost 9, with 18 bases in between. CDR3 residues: CAWSVPRGQQGSPLHF. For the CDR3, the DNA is TGTGCCTGGAGTGTACCGCGGGGCCAGCAGGGTTCACCCCTCCACTTT.

In nucleotides, the CDR3 is TGCGCCAGCAGCTTGATCGACAGGGGGTACACTGAAGCTTTCTTT. Its protein product is CASSLIDRGYTEAFF. J is TRBJ1-1 and V is TRBV5-1; TRBD1 matches at 9 bases. The ends lost 1 base at V and 3 bases at J; junction bases unmatched: 4. The CDR3 loop spans 15 amino acids. The germline CDR1 and CDR2 sequences are SGHRS and YFSETQ.